What follows is one TCR beta chain and its context. This record belongs to a study of T cell changes during pregnancy in multiple sclerosis. Assay used: immunoSEQ multiplex PCR; TCRdb lists only in-frame clones, some missing. The sample lists about 35,000 clones; around nine tenths were seen once. Germline V gene sequence: CDR1 LNHDA, CDR2 SQIVND (reference sequence). The CDR3 consists of 15 residues. The V and J ends lost 3 bases and 0 bases respectively, with 12 bases between them. This sequence joins TRBV19 and TRBJ2-7, with D possibly being TRBD1 (5 bases). This TCR was recovered from a female donor in good health, enrolled as a control in a pregnancy study. Sample: peripheral blood, taken in the third trimester of pregnancy. Written as DNA, the CDR3 is TGTGCCAGTAGTATCGACAGCATTGGCTCCTACGAGCAGTACTTC. Translated, it gives CASSIDSIGSYEQYF.